What follows are 30 T cell receptor beta chains derived from one specimen sequenced in a study of cytomegalovirus exposure and HLA in healthy donors. PCR employed 60 Vbeta and 13 Jbeta primers. TCRdb keeps only in-frame clones here, not all; method: immunoSEQ multiplex PCR. This sample's clone table lists just over 150,000 clones. The sequenced material came from PBMCs. Receptor source: a man aged 25-45 years in good health and CMV-seronegative.

The chain joins TRBV11-2 to TRBJ2-1; the match to TRBD2 covers 10 bases. The CDR3 is 16 residues long. The germline V gene has CDR1 SGHAT and CDR2 FQNNGV. V was clipped by 4 bases and J by 6 bases; unmatched bases: 9. CDR3 DNA: TGTGCCAGCAGCTCTACTAGCGGGATAGGGGGCAATGAGCAGTTCTTC. Its protein product is CASSSTSGIGGNEQFF.

This sequence joins TRBV27 and TRBJ2-7; 8 positions match TRBD1. Germline V gene sequence: CDR1 MNHEY, CDR2 SMNVEV (reference sequence). The trim removed 5 bases at V and 2 bases at J, leaving 5 bases unmatched. The CDR3 covers 14 residues. DNA of the CDR3: TGTGCCAGCAGTAGCCGGGACAGGACCTACGAGCAGTACTTC. Residues: CASSSRDRTYEQYF.

The chain uses TRBV10-1 and TRBJ1-5; D gene unclear. Germline V gene sequence: CDR1 WNHNN, CDR2 SYGVQD (reference sequence). The CDR3 is 13 amino acids. Trimming removed 9 bases at V and 1 base at J, with 10 bases between. CDR3 DNA: TGCGCCAGGACAATCATCAGCAATCAGCCCCAGCATTTT. Translation gives CARTIISNQPQHF.

The chain is built from TRBV10-1 and TRBJ1-2; D not resolved. CDR3 length equals 16 residues. V was pared by 2 bases and J by 0 bases, with 13 bases between. Germline-derived CDR1 and CDR2 are WNHNN and SYGVQD (reference sequence). The CDR3 DNA reads as TGCGCCAGCAGTGAGACCCCGGACTATTCTAACTATGGCTACACCTTC. Translated, it gives CASSETPDYSNYGYTF.

The V gene is TRBV5-8, the J gene TRBJ1-1; a possible D gene is TRBD1 (5 bases). Germline lookup yields CDR1 SGHTS and CDR2 YDEGEE. Trimming shortened V by 2 bases and J by 6 bases, and 14 bases separated the two germline ends. The CDR3 is 14 residues long. The CDR3 region has the DNA TGTGCCAGCAGCTTCGGGGGAATGATAGCTGAAGCTTTCTTT. This gives the protein CASSFGGMIAEAFF.

J is TRBJ2-7 and V is TRBV9, with D uncertain. V was cut by 3 bases and J by 2 bases, with 18 bases left in between. CDR3 length equals 16 residues. Germline V gene data show CDR1 as SGDLS and CDR2 as YYNGEE. CDR3 sequence (DNA): TGTGCCAGCAGCGCCCAGTTGGCGGTTGAGCCCTACGAGCAGTACTTC. Its protein product is CASSAQLAVEPYEQYF.

The chain combines TRBV6-5 with TRBJ2-1; possible D gene TRBD1, 5 bases. The CDR3 covers 12 residues. V gave up 2 bases and J gave up 6 bases, with 5 bases separating them. Germline CDR1 and CDR2: MNHEY and SVGAGI. The CDR3: CASSYRGNEQFF. CDR3 DNA: TGTGCCAGCAGTTACAGGGGCAATGAGCAGTTCTTC.

The chain uses TRBV7-6 and TRBJ1-1; 10 bases are a match to TRBD1. Germline-derived CDR1 and CDR2 are SGHVS and FNYEAQ. There are 16 residues in the CDR3. V lost 4 bases, J lost 12 bases, and 17 bases stayed unmatched. This chain's CDR3 is CASSSTGDRGFLRTFF. DNA for the CDR3: TGTGCCAGCAGCTCAACGGGGGACAGGGGTTTTCTAAGGACTTTCTTT.

The chain recombines TRBV18 with TRBJ1-1; no clear D gene. Trimming removed 6 bases at V and 0 bases at J, with 8 bases between. The CDR3 runs 13 residues. The V gene's germline CDR1 is KGHSH and CDR2 LQKENI. CDR3 sequence reads: CASSSEMNTEAFF. CDR3 sequence (DNA): TGTGCCAGCTCTTCGGAGATGAACACTGAAGCTTTCTTT.

This chain connects TRBV7-9 to TRBJ2-1; D unclear. The ends were cut back, 2 bases at V and 6 bases at J, with 5 bases in the middle. CDR3 size: 12 residues. Germline values: CDR1 SEHNR, CDR2 FQNEAQ (reference sequence). The CDR3 region is CASSLWSNEQFF. The CDR3, as DNA: TGTGCCAGCAGCTTATGGAGCAATGAGCAGTTCTTC.

A note on this clone: Distinct nucleotide sequences in the sample also encode this CDR3. The rearrangement uses TRBV11-2 and TRBJ2-7, with D possibly matching TRBD1 (6 bases). In germline, CDR1 is SGHAT, CDR2 FQNNGV. Trimming pared 5 bases from V and 4 bases from J, leaving 9 bases between. The CDR3 length is 12 residues. The chain's CDR3 is CASSPQGYEQYF. The CDR3 DNA reads as TGTGCCAGCAGCCCTCAGGGGTACGAGCAGTACTTC.

CDR3 protein: CASSYRDYNEQFF. CDR3 bases: TGTGCCAGCAGTTACCGGGACTACAATGAGCAGTTCTTC. The rearrangement joins TRBV6-5 to TRBJ2-1; D is possibly TRBD2 (5 bases). CDR1 and CDR2 from the germline V gene are MNHEY and SVGAGI. With 2 bases removed from V and 3 bases from J, the gap between germline ends came to 5 bases. The CDR3 is 13 residues long.

V and J are TRBV10-1 and TRBJ2-3, with TRBD2 matching over 12 bases. CDR3 size: 16 residues. The J segment lost 6 bases and the V segment lost 2 bases, leaving 6 bases of the junction unmatched. Germline CDR1 and CDR2: WNHNN and SYGVQD (reference sequence). The CDR3 DNA is TGCGCCAGCAGTGAGATTTCTAGCGGGAGGGCCGATACGCAGTATTTT. Translating it yields CASSEISSGRADTQYF.

This chain joins TRBV5-1 and TRBJ1-1, with D possibly matching TRBD1 (6 bases). This CDR3 has 15 residues. The ends were cut back, 5 bases at V and 0 bases at J, with 14 bases in the middle. Germline values: CDR1 SGHRS, CDR2 YFSETQ. This CDR3 reads CASRGGAELNTEAFF. For the CDR3, the DNA is TGCGCCAGCAGGGGGGGGGCAGAATTGAACACTGAAGCTTTCTTT.

J is TRBJ1-3 and V is TRBV5-1; D possibly corresponds to TRBD1 (6 bases). The CDR3 is made up of 17 amino acids. Germline V gene data show CDR1 as SGHRS and CDR2 as YFSETQ. The V gene lost 0 bases and the J gene lost 3 bases, with 16 bases spanning the gap. As DNA, the CDR3 is TGCGCCAGCAGCTTGGCCGGGTTGGGGGCAGGTGGAAACACCATATATTTT. Translating gives CASSLAGLGAGGNTIYF.

V and J are TRBV4-1 and TRBJ2-7; TRBD2 matches 7 bases. V trimming: 6 bases; J trimming: 1 base; junction bases outside the gene matches: 9. Germline V gives CDR1 MGHRA, CDR2 YSYEKL. The CDR3 runs to 15 residues. The CDR3 nucleotides are TGCGCCAGCAGGCGTGTGGGGGGGGGATCCTACGAGCAGTACTTC. Amino acid sequence: CASRRVGGGSYEQYF.

The J gene is TRBJ2-3, the V gene TRBV4-3; D gene unclear. The CDR3 runs 13 residues. Germline assignment: CDR1 LGHNA and CDR2 YSLEER. Trimming took 3 bases from V and 2 from J, leaving 6 bases between them. The CDR3 region has the DNA TGCGCCAGCAGCCAGGCCAACACAGATACGCAGTATTTT. Its translation is CASSQANTDTQYF.

The J gene is TRBJ1-3, the V gene TRBV5-1, with D unclear. Per the germline V gene, CDR1 is SGHRS and CDR2 is YFSETQ. V was cut by 4 bases and J by 2 bases, with 4 bases left in between. The CDR3 has 12 residues. The chain's CDR3 is CASSITGNTIYF. In nucleotides, the CDR3 is TGCGCCAGCAGCATAACTGGAAACACCATATATTTT.

Turning to this clone: A junction end diverges from the germline sequence, so it may reflect a read error. The CDR3 here is CASRSTDTQYF. The CDR3 DNA follows: TGTGCCAGCAGGAGCACGGATACGCAGTATTTT. The genes are TRBV2 and TRBJ2-3, with D uncertain. This CDR3 has 11 residues. CDR1 SNHLY and CDR2 FYNNEI come from the germline V gene.

The rearrangement uses TRBV11-2 and TRBJ2-1, with D unresolved. Looked up from germline, CDR1 is SGHAT and CDR2 is FQNNGV. The V end was cut by 1 base, the J end by 5 bases, with 15 bases between. The CDR3 totals 16 residues. Written as DNA, the CDR3 is TGTGCCAGCAGCTTAGTGTTCGGCGGAGACCACAATGAGCAGTTCTTC. Translated: CASSLVFGGDHNEQFF. Based on the CDR3 plus reference TRBV11-2 and TRBJ2-1, the full variable domain is EAGVAQSPRYKIIEKRQSVAFWCNPISGHATLYWYQQILGQGPKLLIQFQNNGVVDDSQLPKDRFSAERLKGVDSTLKIQPAKLEDSAVYLCASSLVFGGDHNEQFFGPGTRLTVL.

The chain is built from TRBV7-9 and TRBJ2-7; 7 positions match TRBD2. CDR3 length: 14 amino acids. Per the germline V gene, CDR1 is SEHNR and CDR2 is FQNEAQ (reference sequence). V was pared by 3 bases and J by 4 bases, with 6 bases of the junction left unmatched. CDR3 residues: CASSFSASGYEQYF. CDR3 DNA sequence: TGTGCCAGCAGCTTTTCGGCTAGCGGTTACGAGCAGTACTTC.

As DNA, the CDR3 is TGCGCCAGCAGCCTCACCGGGACTACTACCTACAATGAGCAGTTCTTC. Residues: CASSLTGTTTYNEQFF. The chain couples TRBV5-1 to TRBJ2-1; 7 nucleotides agree with TRBD2. The CDR3 runs to 16 residues. The V and J ends lost 4 bases and 2 bases, in that order; junction bases with no gene match: 9. Germline assignment: CDR1 SGHRS and CDR2 YFSETQ.

The J gene is TRBJ1-5, the V gene TRBV28; unclear D gene. The CDR3 loop spans 15 amino acids. Trimming removed 2 bases at V and 3 bases at J, with 11 bases between. Germline CDR1 and CDR2: MDHEN and SYDVKM. Here the CDR3 DNA reads TGTGCCAGCAGTTTAGGCGGCCCCACCAATCAGCCCCAGCATTTT. Its protein is CASSLGGPTNQPQHF.

CDR3 in amino acids: CASSFGGSGSKRNEQFF. The CDR3 DNA reads TGTGCCAGTAGCTTCGGGGGGAGCGGGAGTAAGAGGAATGAGCAGTTCTTC. The chain employs TRBV19 and TRBJ2-1, with TRBD2 matching 8 bases. From germline, CDR1 is LNHDA and CDR2 SQIVND (reference sequence). Trimming removed 6 bases from V and 7 bases from J; junction bases left unmatched: 17. The CDR3 runs 17 residues.

The chain carries TRBV6-4 and TRBJ2-3; 8 bases align to TRBD1. Germline V gene data show CDR1 as MRHNA and CDR2 as SNTAGT. The trim removed 6 bases at V and 2 bases at J, leaving 4 bases unmatched. This CDR3 has 14 residues. The CDR3 sequence is CASRPTGATDTQYF. In DNA form, the CDR3 reads TGTGCCAGCAGACCGACAGGGGCCACAGATACGCAGTATTTT.

The chain employs TRBV12-1 and TRBJ2-7; the table's TRBD2 call for D was not verified on the DNA. TRBV12-1 is a listed pseudogene. The CDR3 is made up of 15 amino acids. For the CDR3, the DNA is TGTGCCAGCAGCTTTGGCCCAGCGGGAGTACACGAGCAGTACTTC. Translating it yields CASSFGPAGVHEQYF.

The V call is TRBV7-9, the J call TRBJ1-5; 7 nucleotides align to TRBD1. V lost 2 bases and J lost 0; bases outside the gene matches: 4. CDR1 is SEHNR, CDR2 FQNEAQ, per germline (reference sequence). CDR3 length: 16 amino acids. The DNA for the CDR3 is TGTGCCAGCAGCTTACGAGGACAGGATAGCAATCAGCCCCAGCATTTT. This encodes CASSLRGQDSNQPQHF.

This chain links TRBV9 with TRBJ2-7; TRBD1 matches at 7 bases. Per germline, CDR1 SGDLS and CDR2 YYNGEE. V dropped 3 bases and J dropped 2; count of bases not matched to a gene: 5. The CDR3 is made up of 14 amino acids. The CDR3 reads CASSARQGPYEQYF. CDR3 bases: TGTGCCAGCAGCGCCCGACAGGGCCCCTACGAGCAGTACTTC.

The gene calls are TRBV5-4 and TRBJ1-1; D gene uncertain. The CDR3 is 12 residues long. Trimming cost V 0 bases and J 10 bases, with 10 bases left between them. Germline CDR1 and CDR2: SGHNT and YYREEE (reference sequence). CDR3 loop: CASSLDVRGAFF. CDR3 nucleotide sequence: TGTGCCAGCAGCTTGGATGTCCGAGGAGCTTTCTTT.

The rearrangement uses TRBV28 and TRBJ1-1; the D gene is possibly TRBD1 (6 bases). The CDR3 contains 14 residues. V was trimmed by 3 bases and J by 5 bases, leaving 13 bases between them. Germline-derived CDR1 and CDR2 are MDHEN and SYDVKM. CDR3 sequence: CASSFAGDGTEAFF. The CDR3 DNA reads as TGTGCCAGCAGTTTCGCAGGGGACGGAACTGAAGCTTTCTTT. The variable domain in full, with the rest retrieved from reference TRBV28 and TRBJ1-1, is DVKVTQSSRYLVKRTGEKVFLECVQDMDHENMFWYRQDPGLGLRLIYFSYDVKMKEKGDIPEGYSVSREKKERFSLILESASTNQTSMYLCASSFAGDGTEAFFGQGTRLTVV.